This T cell receptor beta chain was identified in a study of blood T cell repertoires in COVID-19. Donors in Cohort 3 counted as recovered after two negative PCRs, clearance, or symptom resolution. As processed by the authors: Estimation of nucleated cell counts relied on the amplification of reference gene primers. Only in-frame clones appear in the TCRdb table, and some are missing; sequencing was by immunoSEQ multiplex PCR. V and J calls plus clone size are reproduced from that table; the DNA served to infer D and trimming. The sample records approximately 350,000 clones, 80% to 90% being singletons. The CDR3 runs to 16 residues. The germline gives CDR1 MGHRA, CDR2 YSYEKL. Trimming took 0 bases from V and 6 from J; bases not matched to a gene: 5.

The sequencing input was PBMCs or T cells enriched from blood (not recorded which). This sequence was found in a man younger than 35 who had recovered from COVID-19. The chain uses TRBV4-1 and TRBJ1-6; 7 nucleotides match TRBD1. CDR3 DNA: TGCGCCAGCAGCCAAGAGGGAACAGGGGCTAATTCACCCCTCCACTTT. Protein product: CASSQEGTGANSPLHF.